This T cell receptor (beta chain) stems from a study of blood T cell repertoires in COVID-19 (dated by TCRdb to the early 2020s). Broadly, across the study: The collaborator samples originated in the United States, Italy and Spain and spanned the acute and convalescent phases of COVID-19. The prospective study material was composed of cDNA or gDNA derived from T cells, B-cell-depleted T cells, or PBMCs. The dataset comprised deeply sampled blood TCRbeta repertoires from subjects exposed to, actively infected with, or recovered from COVID-19. The repertoires were released in a freely available public database meant as a resource for research on the immune response to SARS-CoV-2. Samples came from the ongoing ImmuneRACE study (first 160 participants) plus 1,254 subjects from 6 global collaborators. A de-identified subject ID, COVID-19 status, age in years and sex were almost always included in the sample metadata. Where HLA class I and class II types were available, the types were taken from metadata supplied by the sample provider, not from assay-based typing. The research as a whole found: Clinical and demographic metadata were provided uncurated, with the amount varying by source and participant.

V is trimmed back by 3 bases and J by 5 bases, and the junction contains 4 bases that no gene match accounts for. The CDR3 spans 13 residues, from the cysteine through the phenylalanine. The CDR3 DNA has 39 bases and is translated from base 1. The germline V gene gives CDR1 as SGHRS and CDR2 as YFSETQ. About this clone: It lacks a known antigen. Base qualities are not recorded, but no much larger clone differs from it by a single base.

TCRbeta CDR3 regions were amplified from genomic DNA using the immunoSEQ Assay, a bias-controlled multiplex PCR. The paper's processing steps were these. The number of nucleated cells in each sample was estimated by amplification of reference gene primers within the assay. To quantify the absolute abundance of each unique TCRbeta CDR3 rearrangement, sequence reads were collapsed and filtered. Productive Simpson clonality was computed per sample as the square root of Simpson's diversity index over productive rearrangements. TCRdb holds this immuneACCESS table with in-frame rearrangements only. Some clones are missing; in checked studies, unresolved V genes explain under half, and the rest has no known cause. V and J calls and clone size are as listed in that table; D and trimming were resolved from the DNA. Recorded for this sample are some 250,000 clones; 86% of them occurred a single time. The top ten hold about 12% of the sample.

One collaborating source in Seattle enrolled patients while the patients were actively infected and followed the patients over time throughout the course of disease. Collaborating institutions collected whole blood in K2EDTA tubes following their own protocols. For TCRbeta analysis, collaborator samples were shipped as frozen whole blood, as isolated PBMCs, or as DNA extracted from either sample type. The chain was built from TRBV5-1 and TRBJ2-7; 8 of the junction bases match TRBD2. The receptor was derived from a woman between 25 and 40 years old with COVID-19, enrolled during active disease. The sequencing input was peripheral blood. The CDR3 region: CASSWRGAHEQYF. The DNA reads as follows: TGCGCCAGCAGCTGGCGGGGGGCCCACGAGCAGTACTTC.